This TCR beta chain emerged from a study of cytomegalovirus exposure and HLA in healthy donors. Study-wide findings and caveats: Several of the most significant clusters appeared, in a later analysis, to be linked to common viral pathogens. Clonal expansion was found to be greater in HLA-associated TCR beta chains than in equally common others in a later analysis. Across donors, sequencing depth was assumed by presence/absence analyses to be roughly uniform. It was confirmed in vitro that a few of the CMV-associated chains were specific for CMV antigens.

V was pared by 2 bases and J by 12 bases, with 8 bases of the junction left unmatched. CDR1 is KGHSH, CDR2 LQKENI, per germline. This CDR3 is built from 13 residues. A note on this clone: Antigen specificity is unknown.

PCR employed 60 Vbeta and 13 Jbeta primers. Assay: immunoSEQ multiplex PCR; the TCRdb copy retains only in-frame clones and omits some. The table records about 160,000 clones, over 75% of them present only once. This TCR was recovered from a man aged 45-65 years in good health and CMV-seropositive. The source material was PBMCs. J is TRBJ1-1 and V is TRBV18; TRBD1 aligns across 8 bases. The CDR3 region has the DNA TGTGCCAGCTCACCAAATGACAGGGGAGTATCTTTCTTT. Translating gives CASSPNDRGVSFF. Complete variable domain (other parts from reference TRBV18 and TRBJ1-1): NAGVMQNPRHLVRRRGQEARLRCSPMKGHSHVYWYRQLPEEGLKFMVYLQKENIIDESGMPKERFSAEFPKEGPSILRIQQVVRGDSAAYFCASSPNDRGVSFFGQGTRLTVV.